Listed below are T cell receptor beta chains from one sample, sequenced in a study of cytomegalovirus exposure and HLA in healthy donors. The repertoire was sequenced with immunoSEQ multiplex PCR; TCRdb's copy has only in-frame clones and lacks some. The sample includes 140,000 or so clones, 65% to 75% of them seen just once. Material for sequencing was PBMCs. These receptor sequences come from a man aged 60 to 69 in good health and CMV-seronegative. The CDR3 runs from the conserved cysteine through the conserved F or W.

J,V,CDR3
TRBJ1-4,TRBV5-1,CASSSRRGSGEKLFF
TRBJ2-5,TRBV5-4,CASRAGGEQQETQYF
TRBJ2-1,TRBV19,CASSLNTGTESYNEQFF
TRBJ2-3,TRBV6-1,CASSELGQGIDTQYF
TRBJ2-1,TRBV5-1,CASSLLSDEQFF
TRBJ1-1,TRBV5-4,CASSSRYQGGYTEAFF
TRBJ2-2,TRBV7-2,CASSFTGTSAGELFF
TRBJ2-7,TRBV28,CASTLGGGPYEQYF
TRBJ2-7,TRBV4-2,CASSQDPQGEEQYF
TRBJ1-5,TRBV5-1,CASSSQSGKGQPQHF
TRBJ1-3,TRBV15,CATSRGRGNSGNTIYF
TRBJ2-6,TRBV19,CASSISREGTSGANVLTF
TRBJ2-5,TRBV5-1,CASSFTGSLEETQYF
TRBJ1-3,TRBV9,CASSYPTGGSSGNTIYF
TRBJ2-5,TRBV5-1,CASSLEAGQETQYF
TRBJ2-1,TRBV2,CASSWTSDVEQFF
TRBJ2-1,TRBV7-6,CASSLIAGEGNEQFF
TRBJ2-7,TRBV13,CASSFWTSGYEQYF
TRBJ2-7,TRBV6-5,CASSYTGGQVSYEQYF
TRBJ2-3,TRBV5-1,CASSYGLAGGTPSTDTQYF
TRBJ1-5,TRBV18,CASSPGSNQPQHF
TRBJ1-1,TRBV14,CASSRVNTEAFF
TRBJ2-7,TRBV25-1,CASSGTGASRQYF
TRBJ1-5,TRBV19,CASSIAQAINQPQHF
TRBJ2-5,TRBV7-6,CASSPGLAGQETQYF
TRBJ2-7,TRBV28,CASSLSSFRPYEQYF
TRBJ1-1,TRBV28,CASSPPGQGPMHTEAFF
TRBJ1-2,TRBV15,CATSRDTGSVYSYGYTF
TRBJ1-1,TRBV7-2,CASSFTALNTEAFF
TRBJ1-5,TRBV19,CASSTTGWQPQHF
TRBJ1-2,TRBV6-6,CASSQQGVYGYTF
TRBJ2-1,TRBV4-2,CASSPRGGEQFF
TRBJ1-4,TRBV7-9,CASSPRLGEKLFF
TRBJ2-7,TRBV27,CASSRYGTSAGYEQYF
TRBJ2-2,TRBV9,CASSVGGGMNTGELFF